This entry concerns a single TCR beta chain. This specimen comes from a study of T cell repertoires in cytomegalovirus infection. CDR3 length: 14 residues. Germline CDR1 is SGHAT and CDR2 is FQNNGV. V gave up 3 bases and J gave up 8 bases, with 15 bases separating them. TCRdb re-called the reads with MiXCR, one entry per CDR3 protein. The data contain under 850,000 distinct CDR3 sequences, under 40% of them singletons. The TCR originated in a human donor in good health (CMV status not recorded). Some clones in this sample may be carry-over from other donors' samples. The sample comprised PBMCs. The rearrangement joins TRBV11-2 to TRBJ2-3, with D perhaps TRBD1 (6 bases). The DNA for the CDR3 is TGTGCCAGCAGCTTCGAGGTCAGGGGCGGTACGCAGTATTTT. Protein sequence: CASSFEVRGGTQYF.